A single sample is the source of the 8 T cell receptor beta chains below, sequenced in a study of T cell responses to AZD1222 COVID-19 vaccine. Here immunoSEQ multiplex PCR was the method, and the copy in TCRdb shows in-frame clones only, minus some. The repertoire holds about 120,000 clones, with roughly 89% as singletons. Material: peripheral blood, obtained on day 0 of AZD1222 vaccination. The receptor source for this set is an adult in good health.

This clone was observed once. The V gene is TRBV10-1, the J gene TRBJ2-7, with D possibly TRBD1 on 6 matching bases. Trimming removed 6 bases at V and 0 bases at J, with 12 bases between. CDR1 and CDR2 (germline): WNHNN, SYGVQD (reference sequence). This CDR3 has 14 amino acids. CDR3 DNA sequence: TGCGCCAGCAGCCCGACAGGATTCTCCTACGAGCAGTACTTC. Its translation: CASSPTGFSYEQYF.

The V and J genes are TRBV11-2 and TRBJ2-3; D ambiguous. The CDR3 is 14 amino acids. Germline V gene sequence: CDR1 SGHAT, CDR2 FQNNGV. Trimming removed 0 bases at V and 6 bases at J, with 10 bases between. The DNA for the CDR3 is TGTGCCAGCAGCTTAGATGCGGAAGGCGATACGCAGTATTTT. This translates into CASSLDAEGDTQYF.

DNA of the CDR3: TGTGCCAGCAGTTTATATGGGGAGGGGGGCCCTGGAAACACCATATATTTT. Encoded protein: CASSLYGEGGPGNTIYF. V usage is TRBV27 and J usage is TRBJ1-3; D perhaps matches TRBD1 (6 bases). The CDR3 is 17 residues long. Between the trimmed V and J ends, which lost 1 base and 2 bases, there was a span of 15 bases. The germline V gene encodes CDR1 MNHEY and CDR2 SMNVEV (reference sequence).

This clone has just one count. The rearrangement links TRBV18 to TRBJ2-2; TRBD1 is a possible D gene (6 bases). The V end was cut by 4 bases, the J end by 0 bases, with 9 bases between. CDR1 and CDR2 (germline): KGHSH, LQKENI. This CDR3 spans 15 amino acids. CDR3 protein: CASSLTGSNTGELFF. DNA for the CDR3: TGTGCCAGCTCACTGACAGGATCGAACACCGGGGAGCTGTTTTTT.

CDR3 sequence reads: CASSPAGTDLRSYTF. As DNA, the CDR3 is TGTGCCAGCTCACCAGCCGGGACAGACCTTCGGAGCTACACCTTC. This rearrangement joins TRBV18 to TRBJ1-2; 7 bases map to TRBD1. The V segment lost 2 bases and the J segment 9 bases; nucleotides outside the gene matches: 12. The CDR3 extends over 15 amino acids. Germline assignment: CDR1 KGHSH and CDR2 LQKENI.

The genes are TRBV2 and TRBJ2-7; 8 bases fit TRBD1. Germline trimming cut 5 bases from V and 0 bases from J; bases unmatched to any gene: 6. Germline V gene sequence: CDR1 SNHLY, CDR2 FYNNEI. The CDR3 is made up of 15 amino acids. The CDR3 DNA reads TGTGCCAGCAGTACTCCCGGGACAGGCTCCTACGAGCAGTACTTC. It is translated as CASSTPGTGSYEQYF.

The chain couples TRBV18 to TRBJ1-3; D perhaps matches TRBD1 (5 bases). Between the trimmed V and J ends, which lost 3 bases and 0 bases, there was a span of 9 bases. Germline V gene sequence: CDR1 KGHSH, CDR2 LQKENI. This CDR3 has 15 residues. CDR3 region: CASSPGHTSGNTIYF. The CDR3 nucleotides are TGTGCCAGCTCACCCGGACACACCTCTGGAAACACCATATATTTT.

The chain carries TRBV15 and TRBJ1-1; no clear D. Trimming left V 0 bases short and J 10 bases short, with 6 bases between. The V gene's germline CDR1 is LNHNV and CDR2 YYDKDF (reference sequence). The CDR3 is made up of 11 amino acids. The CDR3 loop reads CATSRELVAFF. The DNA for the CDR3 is TGTGCCACCAGCAGAGAGCTTGTAGCTTTCTTT.